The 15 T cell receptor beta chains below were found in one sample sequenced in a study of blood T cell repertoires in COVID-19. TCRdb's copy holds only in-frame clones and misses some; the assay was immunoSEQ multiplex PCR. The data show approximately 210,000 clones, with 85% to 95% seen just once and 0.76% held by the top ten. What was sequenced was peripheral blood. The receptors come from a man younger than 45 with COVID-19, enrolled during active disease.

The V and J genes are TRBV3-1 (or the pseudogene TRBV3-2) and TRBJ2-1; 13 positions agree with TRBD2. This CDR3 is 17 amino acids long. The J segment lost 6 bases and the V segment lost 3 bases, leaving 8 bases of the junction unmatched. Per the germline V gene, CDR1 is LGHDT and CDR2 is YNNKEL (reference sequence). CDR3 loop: CASSQASGLAGLNEQFF. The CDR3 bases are TGTGCCAGCAGCCAGGCCTCGGGACTAGCGGGGCTCAATGAGCAGTTCTTC.

As DNA, the CDR3 is TGTGCCTGGAGTTCTAAGCGGGGGGGCTACAATGAGCAGTTCTTC. The encoded protein is CAWSSKRGGYNEQFF. The chain links TRBV30 to TRBJ2-1, with TRBD2 identical over 10 bases. Germline CDR1 is GTSNPN and CDR2 is SVGIG (reference sequence). After removal of 2 bases from V and 3 bases from J, the junction contained 4 bases not matched to a gene. CDR3 length: 15 residues.

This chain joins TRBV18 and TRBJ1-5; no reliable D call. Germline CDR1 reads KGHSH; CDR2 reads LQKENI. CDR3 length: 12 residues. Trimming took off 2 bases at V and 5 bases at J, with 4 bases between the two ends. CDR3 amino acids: CASSPGDQPQHF. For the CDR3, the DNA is TGTGCCAGCTCACCAGGAGATCAGCCCCAGCATTTT.

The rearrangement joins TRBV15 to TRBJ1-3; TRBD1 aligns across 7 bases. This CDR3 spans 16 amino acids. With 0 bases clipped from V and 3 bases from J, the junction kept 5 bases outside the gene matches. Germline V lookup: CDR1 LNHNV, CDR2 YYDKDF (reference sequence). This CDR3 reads CATSRDQAGGGNTIYF. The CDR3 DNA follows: TGTGCCACCAGCAGAGATCAGGCAGGGGGTGGAAACACCATATATTTT.

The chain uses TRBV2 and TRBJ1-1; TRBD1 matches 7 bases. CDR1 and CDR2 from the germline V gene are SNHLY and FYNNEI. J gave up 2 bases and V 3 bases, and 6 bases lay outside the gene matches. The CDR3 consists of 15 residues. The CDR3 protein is CASSEGYRGNTEAFF. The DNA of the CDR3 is TGTGCCAGCAGTGAGGGGTACAGGGGCAACACTGAAGCTTTCTTT.

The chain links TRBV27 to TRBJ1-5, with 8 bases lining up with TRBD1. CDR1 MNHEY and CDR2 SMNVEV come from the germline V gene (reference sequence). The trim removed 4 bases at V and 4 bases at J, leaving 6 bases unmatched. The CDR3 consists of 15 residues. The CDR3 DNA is TGTGCCAGCAGTTACCGCAGGGGGCCGAATCAGCCCCAGCATTTT. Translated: CASSYRRGPNQPQHF.

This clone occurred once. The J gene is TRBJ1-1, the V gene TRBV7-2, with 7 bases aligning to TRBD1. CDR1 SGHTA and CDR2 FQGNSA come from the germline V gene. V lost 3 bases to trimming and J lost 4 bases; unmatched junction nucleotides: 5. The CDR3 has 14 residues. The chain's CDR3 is CASSFQGVITEAFF. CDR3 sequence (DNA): TGTGCCAGCAGCTTTCAGGGGGTGATCACTGAAGCTTTCTTT.

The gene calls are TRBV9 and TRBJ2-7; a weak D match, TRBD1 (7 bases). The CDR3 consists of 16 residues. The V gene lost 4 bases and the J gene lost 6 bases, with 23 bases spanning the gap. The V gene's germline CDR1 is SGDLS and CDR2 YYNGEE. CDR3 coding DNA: TGTGCCAGCAGCCCGCGGCAGGGGGGAGGTTGGGGCGAGCAGTACTTC. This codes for CASSPRQGGGWGEQYF.

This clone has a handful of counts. CDR3 DNA: TGCGCCAGCAGTGAATCCGGCGGCCCCCAGCATTTT. Protein: CASSESGGPQHF. The rearrangement uses TRBV10-1 and TRBJ1-5; D is unresolved. The CDR3 is 12 residues long. Germline CDR1 is WNHNN and CDR2 is SYGVQD (reference sequence). V lost 3 bases, J lost 10 bases, and 10 bases lay in between.

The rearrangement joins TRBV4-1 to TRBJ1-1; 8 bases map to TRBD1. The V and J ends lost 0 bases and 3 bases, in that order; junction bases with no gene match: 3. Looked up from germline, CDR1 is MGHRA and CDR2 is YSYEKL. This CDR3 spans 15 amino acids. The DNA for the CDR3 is TGCGCCAGCAGCCAAGATCCACAGGGGGACACTGAAGCTTTCTTT. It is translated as CASSQDPQGDTEAFF.

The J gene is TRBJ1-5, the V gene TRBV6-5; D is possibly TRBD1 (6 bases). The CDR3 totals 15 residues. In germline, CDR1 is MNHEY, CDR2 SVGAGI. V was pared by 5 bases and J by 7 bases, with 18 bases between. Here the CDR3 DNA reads TGTGCCAGCAGTATGGGGGCCTTTAAAGGACAGCCCCAGCATTTT. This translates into CASSMGAFKGQPQHF.

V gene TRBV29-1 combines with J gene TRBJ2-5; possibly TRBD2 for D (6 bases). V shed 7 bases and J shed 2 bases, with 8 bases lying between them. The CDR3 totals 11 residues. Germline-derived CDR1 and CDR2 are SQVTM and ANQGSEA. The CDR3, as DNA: TGCAGCGGGGGGACTCAAGAGACCCAGTACTTC. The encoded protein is CSGGTQETQYF.

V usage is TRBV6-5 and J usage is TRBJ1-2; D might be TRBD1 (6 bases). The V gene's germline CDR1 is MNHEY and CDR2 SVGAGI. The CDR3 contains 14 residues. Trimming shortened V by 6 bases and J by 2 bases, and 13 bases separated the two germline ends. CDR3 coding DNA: TGTGCCAGCAGCGACAGGTACCCCAACTATGGCTACACCTTC. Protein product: CASSDRYPNYGYTF.

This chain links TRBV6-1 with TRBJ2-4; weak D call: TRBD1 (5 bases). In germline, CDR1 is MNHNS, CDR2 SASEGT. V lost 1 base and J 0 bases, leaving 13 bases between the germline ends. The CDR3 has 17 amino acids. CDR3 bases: TGTGCCAGCAGTGAAGAGGCAGGGCCAATAGCCAAAAACATTCAGTACTTC. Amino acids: CASSEEAGPIAKNIQYF.

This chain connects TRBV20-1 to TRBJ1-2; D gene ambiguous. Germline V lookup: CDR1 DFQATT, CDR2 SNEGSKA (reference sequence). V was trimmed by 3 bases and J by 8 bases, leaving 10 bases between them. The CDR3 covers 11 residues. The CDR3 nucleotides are TGCAGTGCTAGTGCTTTTGGCGGCTACACCTTC. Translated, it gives CSASAFGGYTF.